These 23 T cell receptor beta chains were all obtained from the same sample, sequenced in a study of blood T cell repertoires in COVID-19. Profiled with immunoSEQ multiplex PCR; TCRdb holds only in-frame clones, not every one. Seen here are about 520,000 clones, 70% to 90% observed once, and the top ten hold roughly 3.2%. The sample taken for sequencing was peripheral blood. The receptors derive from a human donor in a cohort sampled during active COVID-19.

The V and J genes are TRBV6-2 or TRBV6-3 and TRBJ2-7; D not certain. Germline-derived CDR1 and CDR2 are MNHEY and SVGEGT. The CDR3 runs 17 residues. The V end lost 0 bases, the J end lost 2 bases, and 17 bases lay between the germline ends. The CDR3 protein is CASSYSIWQYSAYEQYF. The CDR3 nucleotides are TGTGCCAGCAGTTACTCGATTTGGCAATACAGTGCCTACGAGCAGTACTTC.

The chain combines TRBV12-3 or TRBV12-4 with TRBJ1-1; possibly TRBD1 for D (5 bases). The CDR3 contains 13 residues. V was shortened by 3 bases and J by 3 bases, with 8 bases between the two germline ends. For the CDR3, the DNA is TGTGCCAGCAGTTTCGGGGGGGACACTGAAGCTTTCTTT. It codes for CASSFGGDTEAFF.

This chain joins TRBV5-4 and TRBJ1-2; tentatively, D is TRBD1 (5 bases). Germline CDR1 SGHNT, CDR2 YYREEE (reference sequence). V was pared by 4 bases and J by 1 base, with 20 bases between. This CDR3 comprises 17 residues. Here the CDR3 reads CASSPGNQGTINYGYTF. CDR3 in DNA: TGTGCCAGCAGCCCAGGAAACCAGGGTACTATTAACTATGGCTACACCTTC.

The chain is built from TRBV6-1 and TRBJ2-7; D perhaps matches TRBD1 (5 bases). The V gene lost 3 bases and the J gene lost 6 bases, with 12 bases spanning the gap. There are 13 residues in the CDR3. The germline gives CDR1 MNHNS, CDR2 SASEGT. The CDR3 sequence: CASSEIFTGEQYF. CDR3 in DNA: TGTGCCAGCAGTGAGATCTTCACAGGCGAGCAGTACTTC.

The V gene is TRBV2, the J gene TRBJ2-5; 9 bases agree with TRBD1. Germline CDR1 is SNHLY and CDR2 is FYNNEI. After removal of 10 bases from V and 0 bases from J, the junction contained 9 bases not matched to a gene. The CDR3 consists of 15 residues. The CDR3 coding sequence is TGTGCCACTACGAGGACAGGGGTTGACCAAGAGACCCAGTACTTC. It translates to CATTRTGVDQETQYF.

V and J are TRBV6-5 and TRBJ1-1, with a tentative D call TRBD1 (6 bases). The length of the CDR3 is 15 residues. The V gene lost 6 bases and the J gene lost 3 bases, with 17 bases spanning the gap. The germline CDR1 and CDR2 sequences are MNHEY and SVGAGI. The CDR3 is CASRAIQGLDTEAFF. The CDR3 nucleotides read TGTGCCAGCAGGGCAATACAGGGTTTGGACACTGAAGCTTTCTTT.

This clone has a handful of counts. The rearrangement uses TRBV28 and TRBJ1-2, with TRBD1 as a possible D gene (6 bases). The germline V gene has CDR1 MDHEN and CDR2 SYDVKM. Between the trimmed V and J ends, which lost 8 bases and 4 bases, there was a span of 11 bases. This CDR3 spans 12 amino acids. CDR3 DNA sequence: TGTGCCAGCGTCGGACAGCCCTATGGCTACACCTTC. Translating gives CASVGQPYGYTF.

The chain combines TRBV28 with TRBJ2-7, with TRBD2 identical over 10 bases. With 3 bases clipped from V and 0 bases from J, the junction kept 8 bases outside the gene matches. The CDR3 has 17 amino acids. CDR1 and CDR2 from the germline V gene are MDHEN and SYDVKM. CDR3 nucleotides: TGTGCCAGCAGTTTTTCTAGCGGGAGAGATAGCTCCTACGAGCAGTACTTC. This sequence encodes CASSFSSGRDSSYEQYF. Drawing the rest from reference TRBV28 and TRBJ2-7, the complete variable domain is DVKVTQSSRYLVKRTGEKVFLECVQDMDHENMFWYRQDPGLGLRLIYFSYDVKMKEKGDIPEGYSVSREKKERFSLILESASTNQTSMYLCASSFSSGRDSSYEQYFGPGTRLTVT.

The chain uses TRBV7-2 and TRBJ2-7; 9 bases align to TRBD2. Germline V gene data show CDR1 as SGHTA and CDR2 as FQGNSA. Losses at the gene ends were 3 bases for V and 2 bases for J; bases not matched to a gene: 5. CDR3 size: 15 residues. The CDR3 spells CASSLSGTSPYEQYF. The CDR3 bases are TGTGCCAGCAGCTTGTCCGGGACTAGCCCCTACGAGCAGTACTTC.

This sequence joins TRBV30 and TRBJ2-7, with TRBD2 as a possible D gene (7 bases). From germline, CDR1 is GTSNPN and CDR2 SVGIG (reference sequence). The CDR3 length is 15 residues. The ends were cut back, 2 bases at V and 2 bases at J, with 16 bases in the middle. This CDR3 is CAWSRRGDYTYEQYF. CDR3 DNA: TGTGCCTGGAGTAGGAGGGGGGACTATACCTACGAGCAGTACTTC.

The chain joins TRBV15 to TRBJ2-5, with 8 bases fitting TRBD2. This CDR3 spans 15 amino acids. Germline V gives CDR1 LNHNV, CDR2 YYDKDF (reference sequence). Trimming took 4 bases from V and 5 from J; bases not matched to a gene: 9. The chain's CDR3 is CATSTPAGVGETQYF. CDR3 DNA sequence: TGTGCCACCAGCACTCCAGCGGGAGTGGGGGAGACCCAGTACTTC.

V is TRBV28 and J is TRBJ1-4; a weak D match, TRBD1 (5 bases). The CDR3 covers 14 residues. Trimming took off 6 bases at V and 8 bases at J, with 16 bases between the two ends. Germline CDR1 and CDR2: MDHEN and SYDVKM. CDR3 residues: CASSLAGREEKLFF. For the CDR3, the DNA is TGTGCCAGCAGCCTCGCAGGGAGGGAAGAAAAACTGTTTTTT.

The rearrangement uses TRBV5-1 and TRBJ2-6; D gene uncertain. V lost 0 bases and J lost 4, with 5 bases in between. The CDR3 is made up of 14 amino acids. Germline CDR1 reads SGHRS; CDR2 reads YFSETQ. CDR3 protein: CASSLVRGANVLTF. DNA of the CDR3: TGCGCCAGCAGCTTGGTCAGGGGGGCCAACGTCCTGACTTTC.

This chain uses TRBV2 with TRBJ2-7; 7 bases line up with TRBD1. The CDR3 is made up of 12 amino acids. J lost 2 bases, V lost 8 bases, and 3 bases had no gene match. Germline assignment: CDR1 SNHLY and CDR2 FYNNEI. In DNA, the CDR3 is TGTGCCAGCCGGACAGGTACCTACGAGCAGTACTTC. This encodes CASRTGTYEQYF.

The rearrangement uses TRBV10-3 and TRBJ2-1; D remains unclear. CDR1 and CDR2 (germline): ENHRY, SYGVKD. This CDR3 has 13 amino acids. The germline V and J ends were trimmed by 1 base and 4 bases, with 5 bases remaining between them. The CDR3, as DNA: TGTGCCATCAGTGAGTTCGTGTACAATGAGCAGTTCTTC. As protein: CAISEFVYNEQFF.

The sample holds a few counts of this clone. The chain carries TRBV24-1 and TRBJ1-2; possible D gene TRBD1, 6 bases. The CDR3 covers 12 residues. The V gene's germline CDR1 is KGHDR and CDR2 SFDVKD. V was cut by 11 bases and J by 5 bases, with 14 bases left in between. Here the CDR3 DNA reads TGTGCCAGCGCCCCCCAGGGGTATGGCTACACCTTC. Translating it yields CASAPQGYGYTF.

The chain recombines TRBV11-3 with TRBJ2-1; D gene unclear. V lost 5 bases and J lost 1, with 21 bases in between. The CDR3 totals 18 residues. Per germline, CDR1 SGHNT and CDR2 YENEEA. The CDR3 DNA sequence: TGTGCCAGCAGCCCCAGTCCGGGTGGATCTAGGTCCTACAATGAGCAGTTCTTC. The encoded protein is CASSPSPGGSRSYNEQFF.

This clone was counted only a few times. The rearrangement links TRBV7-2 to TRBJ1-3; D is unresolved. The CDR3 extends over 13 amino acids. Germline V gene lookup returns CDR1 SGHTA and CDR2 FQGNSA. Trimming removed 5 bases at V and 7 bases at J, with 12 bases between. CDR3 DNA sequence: TGTGCCAGCAGCACTCCGGCCGGGAACACCATATATTTT. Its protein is CASSTPAGNTIYF.

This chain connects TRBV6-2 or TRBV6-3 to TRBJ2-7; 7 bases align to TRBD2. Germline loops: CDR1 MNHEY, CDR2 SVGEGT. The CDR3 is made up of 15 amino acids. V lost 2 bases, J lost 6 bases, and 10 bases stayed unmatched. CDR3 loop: CASSYGGAGVPEQYF. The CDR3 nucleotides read TGTGCCAGCAGTTACGGCGGGGCGGGAGTACCCGAGCAGTACTTC.

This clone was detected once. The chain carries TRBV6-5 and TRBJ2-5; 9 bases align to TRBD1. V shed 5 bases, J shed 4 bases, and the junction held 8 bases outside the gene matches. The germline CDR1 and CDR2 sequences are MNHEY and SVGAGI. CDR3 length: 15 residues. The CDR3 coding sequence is TGTGCCAGCAGTCCACAGGGGGCCTTCTTAGAGACCCAGTACTTC. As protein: CASSPQGAFLETQYF.

The chain's CDR3 is CASSQDSMAGGITDTQYF. CDR3 nucleotides: TGCGCCAGCAGCCAAGATAGTATGGCGGGAGGGATCACAGATACGCAGTATTTT. The V call is TRBV4-3, the J call TRBJ2-3; 9 bases are shared with TRBD2. Trimming removed 0 bases from V and 2 bases from J; junction bases left unmatched: 9. The CDR3 is made up of 18 amino acids. Germline V lookup: CDR1 LGHNA, CDR2 YSLEER.

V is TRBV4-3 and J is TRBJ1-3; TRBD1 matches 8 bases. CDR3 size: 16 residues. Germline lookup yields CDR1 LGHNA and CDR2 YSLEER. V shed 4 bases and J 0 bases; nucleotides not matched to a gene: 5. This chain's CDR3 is CASSPDRVSSGNTIYF. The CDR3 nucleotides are TGCGCCAGCAGCCCGGACAGGGTGAGCTCTGGAAACACCATATATTTT.

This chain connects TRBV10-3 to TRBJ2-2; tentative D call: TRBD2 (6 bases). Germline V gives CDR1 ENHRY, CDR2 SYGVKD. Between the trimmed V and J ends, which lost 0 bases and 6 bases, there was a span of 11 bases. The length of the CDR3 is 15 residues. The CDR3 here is CAISESVGSAGELFF. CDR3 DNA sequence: TGTGCCATCAGTGAGTCAGTCGGGAGCGCCGGGGAGCTGTTTTTT.